The rows below give T cell receptor beta chains drawn from one sample of a study of blood T cell repertoires in COVID-19. Only in-frame clones appear in the TCRdb table, and some are missing; sequencing was by immunoSEQ multiplex PCR. Of approximately 230,000 clones in the sample, roughly 87% were seen once. Sequenced: peripheral blood. The origin of the receptors is a man aged 18 to 30 with active or convalescent COVID-19. Each CDR3 is given without its conserved first and last residue. A clone size is listed for some rows: how often the clone was seen (once, few, many), or a class if it is expanded.

size: once; V: TRBV20-1; CDR3: SSSGTSGTDTQY
size: few; V: TRBV5-1; CDR3: ASSLGLAGIYEQY
size: once; V: TRBV30; CDR3: AWSKDSPDTQY
size: once; V: TRBV5-4; CDR3: ASSREGTPYEQY
size: .; V: TRBV27; CDR3: ASSFDRYYEQY
size: .; V: TRBV2; CDR3: ASRGQGLSYEQY
size: .; V: TRBV11-2; CDR3: ASSLALGGNEQF
size: .; V: TRBV12-2; CDR3: ASRSLRPGREAF
size: .; V: TRBV6-5; CDR3: ASSYDRDGYT
size: .; V: TRBV28; CDR3: ASSLTGQGDYEQY
size: .; V: TRBV27; CDR3: ASMAGSGGGDGELF
size: .; V: TRBV25-1; CDR3: ASSDGGLAGGIYNEQF
size: .; V: TRBV6-2/TRBV6-3; CDR3: ASSHRDIYTGELF
size: .; V: TRBV4-3; CDR3: ASSQEPTGDTEAF
size: .; V: TRBV4-1; CDR3: ASSLAGTGDHEQY
size: few; V: TRBV6-2/TRBV6-3; CDR3: ASSSGSGGEDQPQH
size: .; V: TRBV15; CDR3: ATSRVSGTGVHEQF
size: .; V: TRBV7-2; CDR3: ASSPSRGLGADTQY
size: .; V: TRBV28; CDR3: ASSVTTGVSYEQY
size: .; V: TRBV15; CDR3: ATSNREMNTEAF
size: once; V: TRBV4-3; CDR3: ASSQSGLADYEQY
size: .; V: TRBV5-1; CDR3: ASMGPSSEQF